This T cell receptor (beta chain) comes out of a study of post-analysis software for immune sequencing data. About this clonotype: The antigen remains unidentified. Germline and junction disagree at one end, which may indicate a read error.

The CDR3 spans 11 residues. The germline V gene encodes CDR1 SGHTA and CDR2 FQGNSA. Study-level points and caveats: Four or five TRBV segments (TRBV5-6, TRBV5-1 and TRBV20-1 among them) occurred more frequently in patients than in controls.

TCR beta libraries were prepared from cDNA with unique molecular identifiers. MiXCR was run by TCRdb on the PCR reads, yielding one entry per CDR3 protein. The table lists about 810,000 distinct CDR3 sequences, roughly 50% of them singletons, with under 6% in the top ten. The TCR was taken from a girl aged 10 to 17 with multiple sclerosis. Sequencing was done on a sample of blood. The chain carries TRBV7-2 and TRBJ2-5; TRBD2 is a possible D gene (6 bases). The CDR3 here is CACSLRGEQYF. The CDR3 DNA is TGTGCCTGCAGCTTACGCGGGGAGCAGTACTTC. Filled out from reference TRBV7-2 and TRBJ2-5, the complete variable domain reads GAGVSQSPSNKVTEKGKDVELRCDPISGHTALYWYRQSLGQGLEFLIYFQGNSAPDKSGLPSDRFSAERTGGSVSTLTIQRTQQEDSAVYLCACSLRGEQYFGPGTRLLVL.